Reported below is one TCR beta chain. The data stem from a study of blood T cell repertoires in COVID-19. CDR1 is SGHTA, CDR2 FQGNSA, per germline. There are 14 residues in the CDR3. Deletions cut 1 base from V and 4 bases from J, with 10 bases between. Seattle enrolled patients during active infection and tracked them longitudinally. Using immunoSEQ multiplex PCR, the repertoire was profiled, and TCRdb retains in-frame clones only, with some absent. Of a few hundred thousand clones in the sample, 65% to 90% were seen once. Sequenced material: peripheral blood. This receptor was obtained from a woman in her seventies with COVID-19, enrolled during active disease. This chain uses TRBV7-2 with TRBJ1-2, with TRBD1 as a possible D gene (5 bases). The CDR3 nucleotides are TGTGCCAGCAGCTTAGGGGGCCTGGGCTATGGCTACACCTTC. Translation gives CASSLGGLGYGYTF.